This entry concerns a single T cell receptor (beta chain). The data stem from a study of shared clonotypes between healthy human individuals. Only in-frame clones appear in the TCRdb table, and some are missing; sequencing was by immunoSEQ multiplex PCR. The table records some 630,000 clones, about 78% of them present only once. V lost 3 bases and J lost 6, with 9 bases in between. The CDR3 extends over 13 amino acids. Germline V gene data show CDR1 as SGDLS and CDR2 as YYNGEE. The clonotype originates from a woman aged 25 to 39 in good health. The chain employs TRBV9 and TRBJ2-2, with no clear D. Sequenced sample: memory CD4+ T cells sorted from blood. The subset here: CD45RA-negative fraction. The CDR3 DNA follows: TGTGCCAGCAGCGCGAAGCGTTCCGGGGAGCTGTTTTTT. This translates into CASSAKRSGELFF.